One and the same sample provided the 27 T cell receptor beta chains below, sequenced in a study of blood T cell repertoires in COVID-19 (dated by TCRdb to about 2020). Library prep was done by the immunoSEQ multiplex PCR assay. This immuneACCESS table, as held by TCRdb, lists in-frame sequences with V and J called but not all clones. Of the missing ones, under half trace to an unresolved V gene in checked studies; the others have no known cause. The sample includes 65,000 to 75,000 clones, with approximately 80% observed a single time. Of the sample, around 15% is held by the ten largest clones. Sequenced material: peripheral blood. The receptors shown here come from a human donor in a cohort sampled during active COVID-19.

The chain joins TRBV10-3 to TRBJ1-2; tentatively, D is TRBD1 (6 bases). Trimming left V 5 bases short and J 4 bases short, with 20 bases between. CDR1 is ENHRY and CDR2 is SYGVKD in the germline V gene. The CDR3 contains 16 residues. CDR3 residues: CAISLYREQDSYGYTF. The CDR3 DNA reads as TGTGCCATCAGTTTATACAGGGAGCAAGATTCCTATGGCTACACCTTC.

The J gene is TRBJ2-7, the V gene TRBV2; weak D call: TRBD1 (5 bases). The CDR3 totals 14 residues. Germline loops: CDR1 SNHLY, CDR2 FYNNEI. Trimming removed 5 bases from V and 5 bases from J, with 16 bases in between. CDR3 loop: CASSPRRDVNEQYF. The CDR3 region has the DNA TGTGCCAGCAGTCCCCGCAGGGATGTGAACGAGCAGTACTTC.

The chain couples TRBV15 to TRBJ1-1; D unresolved. The V end was cut by 0 bases, the J end by 8 bases, with 7 bases between. The CDR3 sequence is 12 residues long. The germline V gene encodes CDR1 LNHNV and CDR2 YYDKDF (reference sequence). CDR3 loop: CATSRDLAEAFF. In nucleotides, the CDR3 is TGTGCCACCAGCAGAGATCTTGCGGAAGCTTTCTTT.

The V and J genes are TRBV3-1 (or the pseudogene TRBV3-2) and TRBJ1-1, with D hard to call. This CDR3 is 12 amino acids long. The V end lost 1 base, the J end lost 5 bases, and 5 bases lay between the germline ends. Looked up from germline, CDR1 is LGHDT and CDR2 is YNNKEL (reference sequence). The CDR3 is CASSQVGTEAFF. The DNA of the CDR3 is TGTGCCAGCAGCCAAGTCGGGACTGAAGCTTTCTTT.

This clone showed up just a few times. The V gene is TRBV5-6, the J gene TRBJ1-6; D perhaps matches TRBD1 (6 bases). The CDR3 loop spans 12 amino acids. Per germline, CDR1 SGHDT and CDR2 YYEEEE. V lost 2 bases, J lost 9 bases, and 6 bases lay in between. CDR3 residues: CASSLQGSPLHF. Written as DNA, the CDR3 is TGTGCCAGCAGCTTACAGGGTTCACCCCTCCACTTT.

This clone is a singleton in its sample. The chain combines TRBV3-1 (or the pseudogene TRBV3-2) with TRBJ2-7, with 7 bases identical to TRBD2. Germline-derived CDR1 and CDR2 are LGHDT and YNNKEL (reference sequence). With V trimmed by 3 bases and J by 4 bases, 6 bases remained unmatched. This CDR3 spans 14 amino acids. CDR3 nucleotides: TGTGCCAGCAGCCAGGGGGGGGTGATGTACGAGCAGTACTTC. Encoded protein: CASSQGGVMYEQYF.

The CDR3 here is CASSEFRTGKSPLHF. The CDR3 DNA follows: TGTGCCAGCAGTGAATTTAGGACTGGGAAGTCACCCCTCCACTTT. The V gene is TRBV25-1, the J gene TRBJ1-6; D not certain. CDR3 length equals 15 residues. Trimming shortened V by 1 base and J by 10 bases, and 14 bases separated the two germline ends. The germline gives CDR1 MGHDK, CDR2 SYGVNS.

A few counts support this clone. V gene TRBV27 combines with J gene TRBJ1-5; D remains unclear. Germline CDR1 reads MNHEY; CDR2 reads SMNVEV (reference sequence). Deletions cut 3 bases from V and 6 bases from J, with 21 bases between. There are 17 residues in the CDR3. This CDR3 reads CASSFRPGLGRPQPQHF. The CDR3 bases are TGTGCCAGCAGTTTCCGCCCGGGCCTCGGGAGGCCTCAGCCCCAGCATTTT.

This clone was seen a single time. The gene calls are TRBV5-1 and TRBJ1-2; no definite D call. Germline V CDR1 and CDR2: SGHRS, YFSETQ. Trimming removed 0 bases at V and 4 bases at J, with 7 bases between. The CDR3 runs to 13 residues. The CDR3 reads CASSLAGLYGYTF. For the CDR3, the DNA is TGCGCCAGCAGCTTGGCAGGACTCTATGGCTACACCTTC.

The chain has TRBV7-2 and TRBJ2-3; TRBD2 agrees at 9 bases. The germline CDR1 and CDR2 sequences are SGHTA and FQGNSA. The CDR3 loop spans 15 amino acids. The V and J ends lost 6 bases and 0 bases, in that order; junction bases with no gene match: 4. The CDR3: CASSPGLASTDTQYF. The DNA of the CDR3 is TGTGCCAGCAGTCCTGGACTAGCGAGCACAGATACGCAGTATTTT.

The chain carries TRBV6-6 and TRBJ2-5; TRBD2 matches 11 bases. CDR3 size: 16 residues. Germline V gene lookup returns CDR1 MNHNY and CDR2 SVGAGI (reference sequence). After removal of 6 bases from V and 3 bases from J, the junction contained 9 bases not matched to a gene. The CDR3 protein is CASRKTSGGNEETQYF. As DNA, the CDR3 is TGTGCCAGCAGAAAAACTAGCGGGGGCAACGAAGAGACCCAGTACTTC.

This chain joins TRBV7-9 and TRBJ1-1, with D perhaps matching TRBD1 (5 bases). The CDR3 is 14 residues long. Trimming took 7 bases from V and 5 from J, leaving 17 bases between them. Looked up from germline, CDR1 is SEHNR and CDR2 is FQNEAQ (reference sequence). This chain's CDR3 is CASIPQGPATEAFF. DNA for the CDR3: TGTGCCAGCATCCCTCAGGGCCCCGCGACTGAAGCTTTCTTT.

V and J are TRBV6-6 and TRBJ1-6; 10 bases match TRBD1. CDR3 size: 15 residues. Losses at the gene ends were 6 bases for V and 6 bases for J; bases not matched to a gene: 5. Germline V gives CDR1 MNHNY, CDR2 SVGAGI (reference sequence). The CDR3 DNA sequence: TGTGCCAGCAGAGCCGGGACAGGGGCTAATTCACCCCTCCACTTT. Translated, it gives CASRAGTGANSPLHF.

This clone has more than one count but fewer than ten. The chain employs TRBV27 and TRBJ1-2, with 10 bases aligning to TRBD1. Looked up from germline, CDR1 is MNHEY and CDR2 is SMNVEV (reference sequence). The CDR3 consists of 13 residues. Trimming removed 5 bases from V and 7 bases from J; junction bases left unmatched: 4. The CDR3 coding sequence is TGTGCCAGCAGTCGACAGGGGGCAGCTGGCTACACCTTC. It specifies CASSRQGAAGYTF.

The J gene is TRBJ2-3, the V gene TRBV20-1; D not resolved. The CDR3 has 13 amino acids. The germline gives CDR1 DFQATT, CDR2 SNEGSKA (reference sequence). Trimming took 3 bases from V and 1 from J, leaving 8 bases between them. The CDR3 DNA reads TGCAGTGCTAGTGAGGCGGGCACAGATACGCAGTATTTT. Residues: CSASEAGTDTQYF.

The V and J genes are TRBV6-2 or TRBV6-3 and TRBJ1-5, with a weak D call TRBD1 (6 bases). The V and J ends lost 2 bases and 1 base respectively, with 12 bases between them. CDR1 is MNHEY and CDR2 is SVGEGT in the germline V gene. The length of the CDR3 is 16 residues. The CDR3 nucleotides read TGTGCCAGCAGTTACATGGGGGCGCAAAGCAATCAGCCCCAGCATTTT. It codes for CASSYMGAQSNQPQHF.

The chain combines TRBV11-2 with TRBJ2-1, with TRBD2 identical over 8 bases. The trim removed 3 bases at V and 7 bases at J, leaving 8 bases unmatched. The CDR3 contains 15 residues. Per germline, CDR1 SGHAT and CDR2 FQNNGV. DNA for the CDR3: TGTGCCAGCAGCTTGGAAAGCGGGAGTTTGAATGAGCAGTTCTTC. Amino acid sequence: CASSLESGSLNEQFF.

The V call is TRBV11-2, the J call TRBJ2-3, with a weak D call TRBD1 (5 bases). V dropped 3 bases and J dropped 2 bases, with 15 bases sitting between them. Germline assignment: CDR1 SGHAT and CDR2 FQNNGV. The CDR3 is 16 residues long. This chain's CDR3 is CASSFYGAAITDTQYF. The CDR3 nucleotides read TGTGCCAGCAGCTTTTATGGGGCAGCGATCACAGATACGCAGTATTTT.

This clone occurred a few times. The V call is TRBV19, the J call TRBJ1-2; 8 bases agree with TRBD1. With 7 bases clipped from V and 7 bases from J, the junction kept 11 bases outside the gene matches. The germline V gene has CDR1 LNHDA and CDR2 SQIVND (reference sequence). There are 14 residues in the CDR3. The CDR3 nucleotides are TGTGCCAGTACCCAGGGACAGGCGTCCGTTGGCTACACCTTC. Translation: CASTQGQASVGYTF.

This sequence joins TRBV5-1 and TRBJ2-1, with D possibly TRBD2 on 5 matching bases. Trimming took off 4 bases at V and 8 bases at J, with 10 bases between the two ends. Looked up from germline, CDR1 is SGHRS and CDR2 is YFSETQ. This CDR3 region has 12 residues. The CDR3 spells CASSPGWDEQFF. DNA for the CDR3: TGCGCCAGCAGCCCGGGGTGGGATGAGCAGTTCTTC.

This clone is a singleton in its sample. The rearrangement uses TRBV5-4 and TRBJ1-2, with TRBD1 matching over 8 bases. CDR1 and CDR2 (germline): SGHNT, YYREEE (reference sequence). Trimming removed 5 bases from V and 8 bases from J; junction bases left unmatched: 8. The CDR3 has 13 residues. The CDR3 spells CASRAGGARGYTF. The DNA for the CDR3 is TGTGCCAGCAGAGCAGGGGGCGCGAGGGGCTACACCTTC.

This clone has just one count. The V and J genes are TRBV6-6 and TRBJ1-5; 7 nucleotides line up with TRBD1. This CDR3 is built from 16 residues. Germline V gene sequence: CDR1 MNHNY, CDR2 SVGAGI (reference sequence). J was trimmed by 7 bases and V by 0 bases; bases with no gene match: 9. The CDR3 sequence is CASSYSEQGLSQPQHF. The CDR3, as DNA: TGTGCCAGCAGTTACTCTGAACAGGGGTTAAGCCAGCCCCAGCATTTT.

The genes are TRBV27 and TRBJ1-1; the D is unclear. Per the germline V gene, CDR1 is MNHEY and CDR2 is SMNVEV (reference sequence). This CDR3 contains 14 residues. Trimming cost V 5 bases and J 0 bases, with 10 bases left between them. The CDR3 sequence: CASSKNLMNTEAFF. In DNA, the CDR3 is TGTGCCAGCAGTAAAAATCTAATGAACACTGAAGCTTTCTTT.

About this clone: One end of the junction fails to match germline, which may point to a read error. V is TRBV7-7 and J is TRBJ2-2, with D perhaps TRBD1 (5 bases). This CDR3 contains 14 residues. CDR1 and CDR2 (germline): SSHAT, FNYEAQ (reference sequence). Here the CDR3 reads CASSPSRGSGELFF. CDR3 in DNA: TGTGCTAGCAGCCCCTCTAGGGGTTCCGGGGAGCTGTTTTTT.

This clone came up a few times. The V call is TRBV6-6, the J call TRBJ2-1; D possibly corresponds to TRBD1 (6 bases). From germline, CDR1 is MNHNY and CDR2 SVGAGI (reference sequence). V gave up 2 bases and J gave up 5 bases, with 10 bases separating them. The CDR3 totals 14 residues. CDR3: CASSYTGNDNEQFF. In DNA, the CDR3 is TGTGCCAGCAGTTACACAGGGAACGACAATGAGCAGTTCTTC.

The chain uses TRBV5-1 and TRBJ2-7; TRBD2 aligns across 7 bases. The ends lost 4 bases at V and 6 bases at J; junction bases unmatched: 10. Germline values: CDR1 SGHRS, CDR2 YFSETQ. CDR3 length: 14 residues. CDR3 region: CASSPNMGGSEQYF. As DNA, the CDR3 is TGCGCCAGCAGCCCGAACATGGGAGGGAGCGAGCAGTACTTC.

The chain recombines TRBV6-5 with TRBJ1-4; TRBD1 is a possible D gene (6 bases). V was clipped by 6 bases and J by 8 bases, with 10 bases between them. The CDR3 consists of 12 residues. Germline V gene data show CDR1 as MNHEY and CDR2 as SVGAGI. The CDR3 sequence: CASSKTGEKLFF. CDR3 DNA sequence: TGTGCCAGCAGCAAAACAGGGGAAAAACTGTTTTTT.